The clone carrying this T cell receptor (beta chain) was observed a few times. Its target is unknown. From germline, CDR1 is SGHNT and CDR2 YYREEE (reference sequence). The CDR3 spans 14 residues. The V end lost 0 bases, the J end lost 5 bases, and 11 bases lay between the germline ends. This record comes from a study of T cells in tumors after PD-1 blockade. Study as a whole: Prior checkpoint blockade, systemic immunosuppressant use, or anti-cancer therapy within 4 weeks excluded patients. Some patients also took daily vismodegib 150 mg during anti-PD-1 treatment. Regarding the study as a whole: Peripheral recruitment is suggested, as some novel exhausted tumor clones were in pre-treatment blood.

Assay: immunoSEQ multiplex PCR; the TCRdb copy retains only in-frame clones and omits some. The sample lists approximately 60,000 clones, around four fifths seen once, with 10% to 15% in the top ten. This receptor was obtained from a human donor with basal cell carcinoma. The genes are TRBV5-4 and TRBJ2-5; D is unresolved. This specimen consisted of PBMCs, obtained before anti-PD-1 treatment. This CDR3 is CASSLAFGEETQYF. The DNA of the CDR3 is TGTGCCAGCAGCTTGGCGTTCGGAGAGGAGACCCAGTACTTC.